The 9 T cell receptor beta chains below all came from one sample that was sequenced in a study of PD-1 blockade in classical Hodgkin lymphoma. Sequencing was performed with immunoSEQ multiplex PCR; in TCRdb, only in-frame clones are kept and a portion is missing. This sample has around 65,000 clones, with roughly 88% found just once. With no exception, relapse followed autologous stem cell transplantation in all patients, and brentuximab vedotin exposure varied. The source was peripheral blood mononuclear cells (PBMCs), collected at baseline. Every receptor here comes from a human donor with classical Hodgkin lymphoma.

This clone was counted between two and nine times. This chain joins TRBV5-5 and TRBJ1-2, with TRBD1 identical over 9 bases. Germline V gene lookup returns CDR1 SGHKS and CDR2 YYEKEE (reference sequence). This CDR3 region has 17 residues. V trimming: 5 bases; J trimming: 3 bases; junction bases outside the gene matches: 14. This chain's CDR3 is CASSSRGQGSFYYGYTF. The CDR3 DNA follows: TGTGCCAGCAGTTCGCGAGGACAGGGGTCTTTCTACTATGGCTACACCTTC.

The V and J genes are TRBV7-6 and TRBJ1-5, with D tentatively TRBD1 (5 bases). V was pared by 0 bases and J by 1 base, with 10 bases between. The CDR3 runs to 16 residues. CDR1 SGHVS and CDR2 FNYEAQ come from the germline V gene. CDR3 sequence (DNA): TGTGCCAGCAGCTTAGCCCCAGGGATAAGCAATCAGCCCCAGCATTTT. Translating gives CASSLAPGISNQPQHF.

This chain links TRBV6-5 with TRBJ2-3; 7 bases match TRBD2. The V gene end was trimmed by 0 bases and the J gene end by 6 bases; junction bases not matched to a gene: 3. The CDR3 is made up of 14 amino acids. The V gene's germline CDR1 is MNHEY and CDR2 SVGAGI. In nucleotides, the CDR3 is TGTGCCAGCAGTTACTCTTGGGGAGGGGATACGCAGTATTTT. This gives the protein CASSYSWGGDTQYF.

CDR3 nucleotide sequence: TGTGCCAGCAGCTTAGGCGAAGGCGCAGTACAGCCCCAGCATTTT. Translation gives CASSLGEGAVQPQHF. The V call is TRBV11-1, the J call TRBJ1-5; D remains unclear. Trimming took off 1 base at V and 7 bases at J, with 14 bases between the two ends. Germline V gene sequence: CDR1 SGHAT, CDR2 FQDESV (reference sequence). This CDR3 is 15 amino acids long.

This chain's CDR3 is CASGQGASLSYEQYF. Written as DNA, the CDR3 is TGTGCCAGTGGACAGGGGGCCTCCCTCTCCTACGAGCAGTACTTC. J is TRBJ2-7 and V is TRBV27, with TRBD1 matching 11 bases. Germline loops: CDR1 MNHEY, CDR2 SMNVEV (reference sequence). CDR3 length: 15 amino acids. The junction had 7 bases not matched to a gene; V was cut back by 9 bases and J by 0 bases.

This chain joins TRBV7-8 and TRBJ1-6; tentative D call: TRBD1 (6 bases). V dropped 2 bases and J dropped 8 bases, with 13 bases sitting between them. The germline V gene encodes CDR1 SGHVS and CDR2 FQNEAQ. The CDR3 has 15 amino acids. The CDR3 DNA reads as TGTGCCAGCAGCTTATCCAGTACAGGGCATTCACCCCTCCACTTT. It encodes CASSLSSTGHSPLHF.

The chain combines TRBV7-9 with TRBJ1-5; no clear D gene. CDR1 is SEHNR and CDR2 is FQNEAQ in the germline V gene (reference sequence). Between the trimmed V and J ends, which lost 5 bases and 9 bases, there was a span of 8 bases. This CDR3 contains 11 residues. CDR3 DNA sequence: TGTGCCAGCAGCACGGCCGGGCCCCAGCATTTT. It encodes CASSTAGPQHF.

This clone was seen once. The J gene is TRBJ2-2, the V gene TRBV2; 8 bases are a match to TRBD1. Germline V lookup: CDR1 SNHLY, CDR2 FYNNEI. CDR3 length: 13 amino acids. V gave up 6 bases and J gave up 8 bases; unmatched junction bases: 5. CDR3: CASRDQGAGELFF. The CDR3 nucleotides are TGTGCCAGCAGAGACCAGGGGGCTGGGGAGCTGTTTTTT. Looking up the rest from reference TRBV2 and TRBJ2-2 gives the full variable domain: EPEVTQTPSHQVTQMGQEVILRCVPISNHLYFYWYRQILGQKVEFLVSFYNNEISEKSEIFDDQFSVERPDGSNFTLKIRSTKLEDSAMYFCASRDQGAGELFFGEGSRLTVL.

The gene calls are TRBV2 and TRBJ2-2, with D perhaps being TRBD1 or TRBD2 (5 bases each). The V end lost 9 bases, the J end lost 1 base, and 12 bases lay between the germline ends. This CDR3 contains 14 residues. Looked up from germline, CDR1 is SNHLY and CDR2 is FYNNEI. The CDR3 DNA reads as TGTGCCAGGGGGGACGAGGTGAACACCGGGGAGCTGTTTTTT. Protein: CARGDEVNTGELFF. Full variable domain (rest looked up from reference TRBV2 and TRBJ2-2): EPEVTQTPSHQVTQMGQEVILRCVPISNHLYFYWYRQILGQKVEFLVSFYNNEISEKSEIFDDQFSVERPDGSNFTLKIRSTKLEDSAMYFCARGDEVNTGELFFGEGSRLTVL.